This T cell receptor (beta chain) came from a study of control samples from healthy donors and cancer patients. Method: immunoSEQ multiplex PCR; TCRdb's copy keeps in-frame clones and lacks some. The sample has under 450,000 clones, more than 80% seen once. Germline CDR1 and CDR2: SGHRS and YFSETQ. This CDR3 is built from 14 residues. J gave up 6 bases and V 4 bases, and 5 bases lay outside the gene matches. Sequenced input: PBMCs. The chain couples TRBV5-1 to TRBJ2-3, with 10 positions matching TRBD2. The TCR was taken from a middle-aged man with head and neck cancer. CDR3 amino acids: CASSPSGSGDTQYF. The CDR3 region has the DNA TGCGCCAGCAGCCCTAGCGGGAGTGGTGATACGCAGTATTTT.